One and the same sample provided the 8 T cell receptor beta chains below, sequenced in a study of shared clonotypes between healthy human individuals. TCRdb's table, derived via immunoSEQ multiplex PCR, lists solely in-frame clones and lacks some. The profile covers millions of clones, with more than 80% appearing a single time and about 0.13% taken by the ten largest. Sequencing was carried out using naive CD4+ T cells sorted from blood. Subset defined: CD45RA+ positively selected. These receptors were collected from a man in his late teens or twenties in good health.

V is TRBV9 and J is TRBJ2-7; D may match TRBD1 or TRBD2 (5 bases each). The CDR3 has 16 residues. Trimming pared 2 bases from V and 2 bases from J, leaving 17 bases between. CDR1 and CDR2 (germline): SGDLS, YYNGEE. CDR3 sequence reads: CASSVGTGTGAYEQYF. The CDR3 DNA follows: TGTGCCAGCAGCGTCGGGACCGGGACGGGCGCCTACGAGCAGTACTTC.

V is TRBV30 and J is TRBJ1-2; D remains ambiguous. The CDR3 sequence is 14 residues long. V was clipped by 2 bases and J by 8 bases, with 18 bases between them. CDR1 and CDR2 (germline): GTSNPN, SVGIG (reference sequence). CDR3 bases: TGTGCCTGGAGTCTGGACCAAGTACGAAGGGGCTACACCTTC. This gives the protein CAWSLDQVRRGYTF.

Only one count was recorded for this clone. The same CDR3 is also encoded by other DNA sequences in this sample. This chain links TRBV6-6 with TRBJ2-5, with D unclear. This CDR3 is 12 amino acids long. Germline CDR1 MNHNY, CDR2 SVGAGI (reference sequence). Trimming removed 2 bases from V and 4 bases from J, with 5 bases in between. The CDR3 region is CASSYGGETQYF. The CDR3 DNA reads TGTGCCAGCAGTTACGGTGGAGAGACCCAGTACTTC.

The V call is TRBV30, the J call TRBJ1-1; D gene ambiguous. The CDR3 loop spans 15 amino acids. Trimming removed 0 bases from V and 0 bases from J, with 11 bases in between. Germline values: CDR1 GTSNPN, CDR2 SVGIG (reference sequence). CDR3 coding DNA: TGTGCCTGGAGTGTAGTGGGCACCTTGAACACTGAAGCTTTCTTT. Amino acids: CAWSVVGTLNTEAFF.

V is TRBV6-5 and J is TRBJ2-3; 7 nucleotides line up with TRBD1. Germline loops: CDR1 MNHEY, CDR2 SVGAGI. The length of the CDR3 is 14 residues. Germline trimming cut 6 bases from V and 1 base from J; bases unmatched to any gene: 4. CDR3 DNA sequence: TGTGCCAGCAGACCCGACAGGGGCACAGATACGCAGTATTTT. It translates to CASRPDRGTDTQYF.

This chain joins TRBV9 and TRBJ1-2, with D unclear. V lost 4 bases, J lost 8 bases, and 18 bases lay in between. The CDR3 length is 14 residues. The germline V gene encodes CDR1 SGDLS and CDR2 YYNGEE. DNA of the CDR3: TGTGCCAGCAGCAGACGGGCCCTAGGAGAGGGCTACACCTTC. Translation: CASSRRALGEGYTF. The full variable domain, its missing parts supplied by reference TRBV9 and TRBJ1-2, is DSGVTQTPKHLITATGQRVTLRCSPRSGDLSVYWYQQSLDQGLQFLIQYYNGEERAKGNILERFSAQQFPDLHSELNLSSLELGDSALYFCASSRRALGEGYTFGSGTRLTVV.

Remarks on this clone: This same CDR3 is encoded by further DNA sequences in the sample. This sequence joins TRBV19 and TRBJ2-3; D unclear. The CDR3 totals 13 residues. Looked up from germline, CDR1 is LNHDA and CDR2 is SQIVND (reference sequence). The V and J ends lost 6 bases and 1 base respectively, with 8 bases between them. Here the CDR3 DNA reads TGTGCCAGTAGCTCCCGCGGCACAGATACGCAGTATTTT. Amino acid sequence: CASSSRGTDTQYF.

The chain joins TRBV9 to TRBJ2-1, with 8 bases lining up with TRBD2. Germline V gene lookup returns CDR1 SGDLS and CDR2 YYNGEE. Losses at the gene ends were 0 bases for V and 0 bases for J; bases not matched to a gene: 5. This CDR3 is built from 17 residues. The DNA of the CDR3 is TGTGCCAGCAGCGTAGTCGGCGGGACTAGCTCCTACAATGAGCAGTTCTTC. Translation: CASSVVGGTSSYNEQFF. Looking up the rest from reference TRBV9 and TRBJ2-1 gives the full variable domain: DSGVTQTPKHLITATGQRVTLRCSPRSGDLSVYWYQQSLDQGLQFLIQYYNGEERAKGNILERFSAQQFPDLHSELNLSSLELGDSALYFCASSVVGGTSSYNEQFFGPGTRLTVL.